Each of the 30 T cell receptor beta chains below was sequenced from the same sample in a study of T-cell reconstitution after alpha-beta-depleted transplantation in children. Researchers prepared the TCRbeta library using unique molecular identifiers, the study reports. Each CDR3 protein is one row after TCRdb ran MiXCR on the PCR reads. Of about 98,000 distinct CDR3 sequences listed, around a quarter are singletons. Sequenced material: PBMCs, taken before TCRalphabeta/CD19-depleted stem cell transplant. These receptors were taken from a boy aged 2 to 10 with acute lymphoblastic leukemia, due to receive a stem cell transplant.

This chain connects TRBV29-1 to TRBJ2-1; D uncertain. V was pared by 1 base and J by 6 bases, with 7 bases between. This CDR3 spans 12 amino acids. Germline values: CDR1 SQVTM, CDR2 ANQGSEA. The CDR3 DNA is TGCAGCGTTGAAGTCGCTTCCAATGAGCAGTTCTTC. Its translation: CSVEVASNEQFF.

This chain uses TRBV3-1 with TRBJ2-7; tentative D call: TRBD2 (6 bases). With 2 bases removed from V and 6 bases from J, the gap between germline ends came to 14 bases. Germline CDR1 reads LGHDT; CDR2 reads YNNKEL (reference sequence). The CDR3 is 14 amino acids. Here the CDR3 reads CASSQRGWAGEQYF. The DNA for the CDR3 is TGTGCCAGCAGCCAACGGGGGTGGGCTGGCGAGCAGTACTTC.

In this sample, this clonotype turned up many times. The rearrangement joins TRBV20-1 to TRBJ2-1; 10 bases are shared with TRBD1. The CDR3 length is 14 residues. Unmatched junction bases numbered 14, after V lost 5 bases and J lost 13 bases. Germline V gene sequence: CDR1 DFQATT, CDR2 SNEGSKA (reference sequence). In DNA form, the CDR3 reads TGCAGTGCTTATCCGGGACAGGGGTCACCCGTTCAGTTCTTC. This gives the protein CSAYPGQGSPVQFF.

The CDR3 DNA follows: TGTGCCAGCAGCCCCCGGGCTAGCGGATCCGGTGAGCAGTACTTC. Translation: CASSPRASGSGEQYF. V gene TRBV7-6 combines with J gene TRBJ2-7, with 7 bases lining up with TRBD2. The CDR3 is 15 residues long. With 5 bases clipped from V and 7 bases from J, the junction kept 14 bases outside the gene matches. Germline CDR1 is SGHVS and CDR2 is FNYEAQ.

The V and J genes are TRBV20-1 and TRBJ2-3; 9 bases match TRBD2. Germline CDR1 is DFQATT and CDR2 is SNEGSKA (reference sequence). After removal of 5 bases from V and 3 bases from J, the junction contained 9 bases not matched to a gene. This CDR3 spans 15 amino acids. In DNA, the CDR3 is TGCAGTGCTCCAAGGACTAGCGCGGTAACAGATACGCAGTATTTT. This codes for CSAPRTSAVTDTQYF.

This clonotype was observed many times. The J gene is TRBJ2-4, the V gene TRBV12-3 or TRBV12-4, with D hard to call. Trimming stripped 2 bases from V and 3 bases from J, with 5 bases between. The CDR3 spans 13 residues. Here the CDR3 DNA reads TGTGCCAGCAGTTTATATGGCAAAAACATTCAGTACTTC. Translated, it gives CASSLYGKNIQYF.

This clonotype has just a few counts. The chain links TRBV11-2 to TRBJ2-1; a weak D match, TRBD1 (5 bases). This CDR3 has 19 residues. Germline lookup yields CDR1 SGHAT and CDR2 FQNNGV. V gave up 2 bases and J gave up 4 bases, with 24 bases separating them. The CDR3 DNA reads as TGTGCCAGCAGCTTAAGTAGCTTAGCAGGGAACCCTGTTTACAATGAGCAGTTCTTC. Translated: CASSLSSLAGNPVYNEQFF. The full variable domain, in which reference TRBV11-2 and TRBJ2-1 provide the parts outside the CDR3, is EAGVAQSPRYKIIEKRQSVAFWCNPISGHATLYWYQQILGQGPKLLIQFQNNGVVDDSQLPKDRFSAERLKGVDSTLKIQPAKLEDSAVYLCASSLSSLAGNPVYNEQFFGPGTRLTVL.

This clonotype turned up a few times. V is TRBV28 and J is TRBJ2-7; D is undetermined. With 3 bases removed from V and 0 bases from J, the gap between germline ends came to 9 bases. Germline CDR1 reads MDHEN; CDR2 reads SYDVKM. There are 14 residues in the CDR3. The CDR3, as DNA: TGTGCCAGCAGTTTTGAGTTAAGCTCCTACGAGCAGTACTTC. Amino acid sequence: CASSFELSSYEQYF.

J is TRBJ2-3 and V is TRBV12-3 or TRBV12-4; TRBD2 matches 7 bases. CDR3 length: 17 amino acids. J gave up 4 bases and V 1 base, and 11 bases lay outside the gene matches. The chain's CDR3 is CASSLELGLGGPDTQYF. The CDR3 region has the DNA TGTGCCAGCAGTTTAGAACTTGGACTAGGCGGGCCAGATACGCAGTATTTT.

Many counts were recorded for this clonotype. This sequence joins TRBV4-1 and TRBJ2-7; D tentatively reads TRBD1 or TRBD2 (5 bases each). Germline V gives CDR1 MGHRA, CDR2 YSYEKL. The CDR3 length is 13 residues. The V end lost 4 bases, the J end lost 7 bases, and 14 bases lay between the germline ends. This chain's CDR3 is CASSLDLWGEQYF. The CDR3 DNA follows: TGCGCCAGCAGCCTTGATCTATGGGGGGAGCAGTACTTC.

This clonotype turned up a few times. This chain connects TRBV20-1 to TRBJ1-2; D is undetermined. The CDR3 is 10 residues long. V lost 6 bases, J lost 4 bases, and 6 bases lay in between. Germline loops: CDR1 DFQATT, CDR2 SNEGSKA (reference sequence). The CDR3 DNA reads as TGCAGTGCGGTAATCTATGGCTACACCTTC. It translates to CSAVIYGYTF.

In this sample, this clonotype turned up a few times. The V and J genes are TRBV5-4 and TRBJ2-5; no clear D gene. Between the trimmed V and J ends, which lost 0 bases and 1 base, there was a span of 4 bases. Germline V gene sequence: CDR1 SGHNT, CDR2 YYREEE (reference sequence). The CDR3 consists of 13 residues. Here the CDR3 reads CASSLAAQETQYF. CDR3 nucleotide sequence: TGTGCCAGCAGCTTGGCGGCCCAAGAGACCCAGTACTTC.

This rearrangement joins TRBV5-1 to TRBJ1-1; a weak D match, TRBD1 (6 bases). This CDR3 has 14 residues. Germline V gives CDR1 SGHRS, CDR2 YFSETQ. Trimming cost V 3 bases and J 1 base, with 10 bases left between them. CDR3 nucleotides: TGCGCCAGCAGCTCCCGGGACACGAACACTGAAGCTTTCTTT. Protein product: CASSSRDTNTEAFF. Full variable domain (outside the CDR3, taken from reference TRBV5-1 and TRBJ1-1): KAGVTQTPRYLIKTRGQQVTLSCSPISGHRSVSWYQQTPGQGLQFLFEYFSETQRNKGNFPGRFSGRQFSNSRSEMNVSTLELGDSALYLCASSSRDTNTEAFFGQGTRLTVV.

The chain uses TRBV14 and TRBJ2-2; D gene uncertain. Germline CDR1 reads SGHDN; CDR2 reads FVKESK. The CDR3 loop spans 15 amino acids. Trimming removed 1 base from V and 2 bases from J, with 8 bases in between. The DNA of the CDR3 is TGTGCCAGCAGCCAAGCGCCAGGAAACACCGGGGAGCTGTTTTTT. Its protein product is CASSQAPGNTGELFF.

Many counts were recorded for this clonotype. In nucleotides, the CDR3 is TGTGCCAGCACAACCGGGACAGGGTACAATGAGCAGTTCTTC. It is translated as CASTTGTGYNEQFF. The genes are TRBV27 and TRBJ2-1; 9 positions match TRBD1. The CDR3 is 14 amino acids. CDR1 and CDR2 from the germline V gene are MNHEY and SMNVEV (reference sequence). V trimming: 7 bases; J trimming: 4 bases; junction bases outside the gene matches: 5.

This clonotype was counted many times. This sequence joins TRBV5-1 and TRBJ2-7; 9 bases agree with TRBD2. V dropped 0 bases and J dropped 6; count of bases not matched to a gene: 7. The CDR3 extends over 15 amino acids. Germline CDR1 and CDR2: SGHRS and YFSETQ. For the CDR3, the DNA is TGCGCCAGCAGCTTGGTACGGACTAGCGACGGCGAGCAGTACTTC. It translates to CASSLVRTSDGEQYF.

This clonotype was seen ten or more times. V and J are TRBV4-1 and TRBJ2-2; TRBD2 might be the D (6 bases). In germline, CDR1 is MGHRA, CDR2 YSYEKL. Trimming took 5 bases from V and 5 from J, leaving 27 bases between them. This CDR3 has 19 amino acids. The DNA for the CDR3 is TGCGCCAGCAGCTCTATATCGTTAGCGGAGAAGTCGGAAACCGGGGAGCTGTTTTTT. Its protein is CASSSISLAEKSETGELFF.

This clonotype was detected many times. This rearrangement joins TRBV29-1 to TRBJ2-3; no definite D call. The CDR3 totals 13 residues. Trimming cost V 3 bases and J 6 bases, with 13 bases left between them. CDR1 is SQVTM and CDR2 is ANQGSEA in the germline V gene. The DNA for the CDR3 is TGCAGCGTTGATCCCCAAAAGAGGGATACGCAGTATTTT. Its translation: CSVDPQKRDTQYF.

This chain connects TRBV11-2 to TRBJ2-3, with TRBD2 identical over 7 bases. Germline lookup yields CDR1 SGHAT and CDR2 FQNNGV. This CDR3 spans 17 amino acids. V shed 0 bases, J shed 5 bases, and the junction held 11 bases outside the gene matches. The CDR3 DNA reads TGTGCCAGCAGCTTAGATATGACTAGCCCGGTTGTAGATACGCAGTATTTT. Residues: CASSLDMTSPVVDTQYF.

This clonotype has more than one count but fewer than ten. As DNA, the CDR3 is TGCGCCAGCAGCATTTCAAGACAGGGAGGGGCTGAAGCTTTCTTT. It translates to CASSISRQGGAEAFF. This rearrangement joins TRBV5-1 to TRBJ1-1; TRBD1 matches at 7 bases. Germline-derived CDR1 and CDR2 are SGHRS and YFSETQ. Unmatched junction bases numbered 12, after V lost 4 bases and J lost 6 bases. The length of the CDR3 is 15 residues.

This chain joins TRBV20-1 and TRBJ2-3; D is unclear. Trimming pared 0 bases from V and 6 bases from J, leaving 10 bases between. In germline, CDR1 is DFQATT, CDR2 SNEGSKA (reference sequence). The CDR3 length is 13 residues. CDR3 coding DNA: TGCAGTGCTAGAGATCCCCCTGCTGATACGCAGTATTTT. Protein: CSARDPPADTQYF.

This clonotype has only a few counts. The rearrangement joins TRBV28 to TRBJ1-4, with 10 bases identical to TRBD1. V trimming: 8 bases; J trimming: 5 bases; junction bases outside the gene matches: 5. Germline V lookup: CDR1 MDHEN, CDR2 SYDVKM. CDR3 length: 14 amino acids. CDR3 nucleotides: TGTGCCAGCGAACCGGGACAGGGGAATGAAAAACTGTTTTTT. It translates to CASEPGQGNEKLFF. Full variable domain (missing parts from reference TRBV28 and TRBJ1-4): DVKVTQSSRYLVKRTGEKVFLECVQDMDHENMFWYRQDPGLGLRLIYFSYDVKMKEKGDIPEGYSVSREKKERFSLILESASTNQTSMYLCASEPGQGNEKLFFGSGTQLSVL.

The V call is TRBV28, the J call TRBJ2-3; D perhaps matches TRBD2 (5 bases). Germline lookup yields CDR1 MDHEN and CDR2 SYDVKM. Trimming removed 6 bases from V and 1 base from J, with 11 bases in between. The CDR3 is 14 amino acids. CDR3 region: CASSQEDGTDTQYF. DNA for the CDR3: TGTGCCAGCAGCCAGGAGGACGGCACAGATACGCAGTATTTT.

This clonotype has only a few counts. This chain connects TRBV2 to TRBJ2-5, with D unresolved. Germline V gene lookup returns CDR1 SNHLY and CDR2 FYNNEI. The CDR3 consists of 12 residues. Trimming pared 3 bases from V and 5 bases from J, leaving 7 bases between. The CDR3 DNA is TGTGCCAGCAGTGAGGCGTTGGAGACCCAGTACTTC. This sequence encodes CASSEALETQYF.

This chain's CDR3 is CASLGHPNTEAFF. CDR3 coding DNA: TGTGCCAGCCTGGGACACCCGAACACTGAAGCTTTCTTT. This chain connects TRBV28 to TRBJ1-1; D might be TRBD1 (6 bases). Trimming removed 8 bases from V and 1 base from J, with 11 bases in between. Germline lookup yields CDR1 MDHEN and CDR2 SYDVKM. CDR3 size: 13 residues.

This clonotype has more than one count but fewer than ten. CDR3 DNA sequence: TGTGCCAGCTCACCGCTAGGGACGGAAAACGCCTACGAGCAGTACTTC. Amino acid sequence: CASSPLGTENAYEQYF. The chain combines TRBV18 with TRBJ2-7; D is possibly TRBD1 or TRBD2 (5 bases each). V was shortened by 3 bases and J by 2 bases, with 17 bases between the two germline ends. This CDR3 contains 16 residues. Germline-derived CDR1 and CDR2 are KGHSH and LQKENI.

This clonotype showed up just a few times. The gene calls are TRBV3-1 and TRBJ1-2; TRBD1 is a possible D gene (6 bases). The CDR3 consists of 16 residues. Germline assignment: CDR1 LGHDT and CDR2 YNNKEL (reference sequence). The ends were cut back, 3 bases at V and 5 bases at J, with 19 bases in the middle. CDR3 sequence (DNA): TGTGCCAGCAGCCACAACCCAGGGGAACAACCTTATGGCTACACCTTC. Protein product: CASSHNPGEQPYGYTF.

In its sample, this clonotype was seen many times. The chain joins TRBV5-1 to TRBJ2-2; perhaps D is TRBD1 or TRBD2 (5 bases each). This CDR3 is 14 amino acids long. The V end was cut by 1 base, the J end by 5 bases, with 9 bases between. Germline values: CDR1 SGHRS, CDR2 YFSETQ. The DNA of the CDR3 is TGCGCCAGCAGCTTGAGGGACGGAACCGGGGAGCTGTTTTTT. This translates into CASSLRDGTGELFF.

V and J are TRBV28 and TRBJ1-2; D call uncertain. CDR1 and CDR2 (germline): MDHEN, SYDVKM. V was shortened by 6 bases and J by 3 bases, with 11 bases between the two germline ends. This CDR3 spans 13 amino acids. CDR3 DNA sequence: TGTGCCAGCAGATACTCCGGGGACTATGGCTACACCTTC. As protein: CASRYSGDYGYTF.

The J gene is TRBJ2-1, the V gene TRBV6-1; 7 bases fit TRBD2. The V gene end was trimmed by 7 bases and the J gene end by 7 bases; junction bases not matched to a gene: 7. The V gene's germline CDR1 is MNHNS and CDR2 SASEGT. The CDR3 is 13 amino acids. CDR3 sequence: CASMSAGVNEQFF. The DNA for the CDR3 is TGTGCCAGCATGTCCGCGGGAGTAAATGAGCAGTTCTTC.